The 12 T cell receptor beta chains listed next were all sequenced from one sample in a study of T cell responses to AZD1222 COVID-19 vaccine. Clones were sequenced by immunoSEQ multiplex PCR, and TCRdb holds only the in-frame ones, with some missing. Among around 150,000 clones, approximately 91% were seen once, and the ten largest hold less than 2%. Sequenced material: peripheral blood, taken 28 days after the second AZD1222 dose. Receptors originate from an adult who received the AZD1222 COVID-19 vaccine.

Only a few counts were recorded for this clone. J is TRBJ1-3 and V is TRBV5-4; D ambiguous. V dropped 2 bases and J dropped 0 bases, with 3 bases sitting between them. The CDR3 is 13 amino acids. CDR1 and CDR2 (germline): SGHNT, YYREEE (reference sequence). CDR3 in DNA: TGTGCCAGCAGCTTCAGCTCTGGAAACACCATATATTTT. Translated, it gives CASSFSSGNTIYF.

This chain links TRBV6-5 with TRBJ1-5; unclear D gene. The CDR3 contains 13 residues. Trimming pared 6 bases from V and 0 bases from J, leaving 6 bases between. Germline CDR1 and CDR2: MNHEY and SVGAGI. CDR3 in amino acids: CASSGNSNQPQHF. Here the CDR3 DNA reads TGTGCCAGCAGCGGTAATAGCAATCAGCCCCAGCATTTT.

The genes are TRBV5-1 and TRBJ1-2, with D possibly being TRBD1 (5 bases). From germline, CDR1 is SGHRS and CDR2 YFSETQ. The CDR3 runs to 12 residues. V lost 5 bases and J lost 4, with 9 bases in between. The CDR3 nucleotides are TGCGCCAGCAGATCAGGGTCCTATGGCTACACCTTC. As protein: CASRSGSYGYTF.

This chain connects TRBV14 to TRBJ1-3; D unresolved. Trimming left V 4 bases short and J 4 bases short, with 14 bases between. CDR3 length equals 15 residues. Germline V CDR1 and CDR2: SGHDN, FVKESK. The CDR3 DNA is TGTGCCAGCAGCCCGGTTCGTGCTGCCGGAAACACCATATATTTT. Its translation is CASSPVRAAGNTIYF. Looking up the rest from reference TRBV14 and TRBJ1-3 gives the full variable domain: EAGVTQFPSHSVIEKGQTVTLRCDPISGHDNLYWYRRVMGKEIKFLLHFVKESKQDESGMPNNRFLAERTGGTYSTLKVQPAELEDSGVYFCASSPVRAAGNTIYFGEGSWLTVV.

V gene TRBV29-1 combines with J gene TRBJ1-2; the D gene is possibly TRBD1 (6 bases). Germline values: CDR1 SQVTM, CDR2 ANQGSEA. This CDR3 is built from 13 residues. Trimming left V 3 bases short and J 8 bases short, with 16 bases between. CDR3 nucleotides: TGCAGCGTTGAGCGGGCAGGGGCGTCGGGCTACACCTTC. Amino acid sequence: CSVERAGASGYTF. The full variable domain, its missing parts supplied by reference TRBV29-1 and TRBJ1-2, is SAVISQKPSRDICQRGTSLTIQCQVDSQVTMMFWYRQQPGQSLTLIATANQGSEATYESGFVIDKFPISRPNLTFSTLTVSNMSPEDSSIYLCSVERAGASGYTFGSGTRLTVV.

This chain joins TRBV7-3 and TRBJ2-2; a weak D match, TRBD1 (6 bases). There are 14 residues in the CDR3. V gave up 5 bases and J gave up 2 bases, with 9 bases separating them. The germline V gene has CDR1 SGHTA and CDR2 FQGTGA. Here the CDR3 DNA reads TGTGCCAGCAGCCCGGACAGCAACACCGGGGAGCTGTTTTTT. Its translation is CASSPDSNTGELFF. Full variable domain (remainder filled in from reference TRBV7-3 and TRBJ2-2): GAGVSQTPSNKVTEKGKYVELRCDPISGHTALYWYRQSLGQGPEFLIYFQGTGAADDSGLPNDRFFAVRPEGSVSTLKIQRTERGDSAVYLCASSPDSNTGELFFGEGSRLTVL.

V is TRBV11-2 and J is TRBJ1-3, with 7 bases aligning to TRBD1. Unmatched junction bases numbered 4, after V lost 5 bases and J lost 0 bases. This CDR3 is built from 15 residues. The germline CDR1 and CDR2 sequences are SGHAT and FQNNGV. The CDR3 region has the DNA TGTGCCAGCAGCCCCGGGACAGCCTCTGGAAACACCATATATTTT. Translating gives CASSPGTASGNTIYF.

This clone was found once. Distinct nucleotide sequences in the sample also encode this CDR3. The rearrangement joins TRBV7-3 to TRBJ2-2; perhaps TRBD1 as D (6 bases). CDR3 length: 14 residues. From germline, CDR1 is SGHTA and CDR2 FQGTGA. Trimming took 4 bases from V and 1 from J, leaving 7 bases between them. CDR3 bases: TGTGCCAGCAGCTCGGGACAGAACACCGGGGAGCTGTTTTTT. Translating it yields CASSSGQNTGELFF.

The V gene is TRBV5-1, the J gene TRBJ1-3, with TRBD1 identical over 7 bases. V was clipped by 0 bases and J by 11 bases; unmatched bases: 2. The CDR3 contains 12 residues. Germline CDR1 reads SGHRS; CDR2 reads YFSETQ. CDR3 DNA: TGCGCCAGCAGCTTGGGACAGGGTGCCATATATTTT. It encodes CASSLGQGAIYF.

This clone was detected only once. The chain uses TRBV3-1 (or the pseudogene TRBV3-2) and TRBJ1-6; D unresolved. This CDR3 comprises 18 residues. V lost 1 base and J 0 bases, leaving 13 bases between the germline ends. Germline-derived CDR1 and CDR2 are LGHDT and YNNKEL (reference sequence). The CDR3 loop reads CASSQVYLRSSYNSPLHF. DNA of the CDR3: TGTGCCAGCAGCCAAGTATACCTCAGGAGCTCCTATAATTCACCCCTCCACTTT.

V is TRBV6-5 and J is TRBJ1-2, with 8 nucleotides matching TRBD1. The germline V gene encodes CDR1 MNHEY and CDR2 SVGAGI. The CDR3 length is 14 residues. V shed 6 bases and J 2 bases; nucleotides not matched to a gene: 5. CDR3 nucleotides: TGTGCCAGCAGGGTACGGACAGGGAACTATGGCTACACCTTC. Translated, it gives CASRVRTGNYGYTF.

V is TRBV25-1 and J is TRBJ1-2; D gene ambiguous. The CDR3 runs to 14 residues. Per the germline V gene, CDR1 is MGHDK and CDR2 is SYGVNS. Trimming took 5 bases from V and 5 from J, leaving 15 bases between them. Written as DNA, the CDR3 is TGTGCCAGCAGTCAGGATGCCTCTCTATATGGCTACACCTTC. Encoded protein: CASSQDASLYGYTF.